This T cell receptor (beta chain) was recovered during a study of Ad26.COV2.S vaccination and SARS-CoV-2 variants. Study findings and constraints: Vaccine and placebo recipients had comparable breadth of non-spike TCRs. Analyses of TCR breadth and depth may have underestimated total T cell responses. Substantial response breadth was reportedly seen for spike-specific CD8+ and CD4+ T cells after vaccination.

Details on this clone: Its antigen is as yet unknown.

Repertoires were generated with immunoSEQ multiplex PCR, while TCRdb's copy carries only in-frame clones and drops some. The repertoire holds 400,000 to 450,000 clones, approximately 90% seen once, with 10% to 15% in the top ten. Treatment specified: 15 to 20 received Ad26.COV2.S at low or high dose, single or two shots; 5 received placebo; per-sample allocation not given. After the first vaccine or placebo injection, samples were drawn on day 63. Germline CDR1 is KGHSH and CDR2 is LQKENI. V was cut by 4 bases and J by 0 bases, with 7 bases left in between. The CDR3 extends over 13 amino acids. The specimen comprised peripheral blood, sampled in a trial of Ad26.COV2.S vaccine versus placebo. This clonotype originated in a person between 18 and 60 years old who received the Ad26.COV2.S COVID-19 vaccine or a placebo. This chain joins TRBV18 and TRBJ2-7, with TRBD1 as a possible D gene (5 bases). Here the CDR3 DNA reads TGTGCCAGCTCACTCGGACACTCCTACGAGCAGTACTTC. Amino acids: CASSLGHSYEQYF.